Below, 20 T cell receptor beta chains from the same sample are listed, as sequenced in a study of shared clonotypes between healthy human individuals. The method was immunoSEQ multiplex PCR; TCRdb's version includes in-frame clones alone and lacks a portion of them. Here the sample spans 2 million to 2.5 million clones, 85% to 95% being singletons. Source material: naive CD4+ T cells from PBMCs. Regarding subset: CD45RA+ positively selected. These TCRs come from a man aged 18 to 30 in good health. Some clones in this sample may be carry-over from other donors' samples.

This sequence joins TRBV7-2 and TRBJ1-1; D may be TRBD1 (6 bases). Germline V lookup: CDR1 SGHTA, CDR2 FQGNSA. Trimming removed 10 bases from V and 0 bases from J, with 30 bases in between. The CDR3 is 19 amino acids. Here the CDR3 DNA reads TGTGCCACCCGAATGAGGGAGTGGGCAGGGGTAGCCATGAACACTGAAGCTTTCTTT. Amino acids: CATRMREWAGVAMNTEAFF.

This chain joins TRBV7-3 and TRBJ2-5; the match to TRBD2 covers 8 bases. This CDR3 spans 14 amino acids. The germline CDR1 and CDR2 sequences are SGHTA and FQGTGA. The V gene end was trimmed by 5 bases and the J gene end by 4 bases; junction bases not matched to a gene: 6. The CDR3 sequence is CASSPGLAAETQYF. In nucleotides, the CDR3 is TGTGCCAGCAGCCCTGGACTAGCCGCAGAGACCCAGTACTTC. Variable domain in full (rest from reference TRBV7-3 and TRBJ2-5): GAGVSQTPSNKVTEKGKYVELRCDPISGHTALYWYRQSLGQGPEFLIYFQGTGAADDSGLPNDRFFAVRPEGSVSTLKIQRTERGDSAVYLCASSPGLAAETQYFGPGTRLLVL.

The CDR3 sequence is CAITGQSSTDTQYF. CDR3 in DNA: TGTGCCATTACGGGGCAATCTAGCACAGATACGCAGTATTTT. The rearrangement uses TRBV10-3 and TRBJ2-3; D assignment may be TRBD1 or TRBD2 (5 bases each). V lost 9 bases to trimming and J lost 0 bases, with 13 bases between them. The CDR3 loop spans 14 amino acids. Per germline, CDR1 ENHRY and CDR2 SYGVKD.

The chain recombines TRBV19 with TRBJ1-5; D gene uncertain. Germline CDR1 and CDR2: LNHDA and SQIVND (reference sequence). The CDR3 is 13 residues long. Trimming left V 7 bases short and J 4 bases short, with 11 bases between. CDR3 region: CASNTVRNQPQHF. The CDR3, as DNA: TGTGCCAGTAACACGGTGCGGAATCAGCCCCAGCATTTT.

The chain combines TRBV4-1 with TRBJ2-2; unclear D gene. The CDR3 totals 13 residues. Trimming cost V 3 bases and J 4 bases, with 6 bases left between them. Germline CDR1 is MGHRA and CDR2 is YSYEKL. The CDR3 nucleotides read TGCGCCAGCAGCCAGGGTGTCACCGGGGAGCTGTTTTTT. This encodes CASSQGVTGELFF.

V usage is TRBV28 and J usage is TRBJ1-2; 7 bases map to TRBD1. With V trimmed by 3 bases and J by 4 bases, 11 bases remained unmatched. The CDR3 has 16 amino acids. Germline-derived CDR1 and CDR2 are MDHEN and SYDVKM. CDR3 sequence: CASSFEGAVNFYGYTF. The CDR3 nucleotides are TGTGCCAGCAGTTTTGAGGGGGCAGTGAATTTCTATGGCTACACCTTC.

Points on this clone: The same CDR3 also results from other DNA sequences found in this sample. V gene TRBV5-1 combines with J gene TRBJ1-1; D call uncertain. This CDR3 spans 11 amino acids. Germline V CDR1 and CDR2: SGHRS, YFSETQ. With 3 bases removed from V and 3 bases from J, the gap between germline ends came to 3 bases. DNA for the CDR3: TGCGCCAGCAGCTCGCACACTGAAGCTTTCTTT. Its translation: CASSSHTEAFF. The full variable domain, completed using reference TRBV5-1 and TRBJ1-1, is KAGVTQTPRYLIKTRGQQVTLSCSPISGHRSVSWYQQTPGQGLQFLFEYFSETQRNKGNFPGRFSGRQFSNSRSEMNVSTLELGDSALYLCASSSHTEAFFGQGTRLTVV.

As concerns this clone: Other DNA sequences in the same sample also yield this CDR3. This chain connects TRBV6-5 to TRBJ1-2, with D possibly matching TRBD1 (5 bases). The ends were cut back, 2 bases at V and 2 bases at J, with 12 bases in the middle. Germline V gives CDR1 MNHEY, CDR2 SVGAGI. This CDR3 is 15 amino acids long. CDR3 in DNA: TGTGCCAGCAGTTACAGCGCAGGGAGAAACTATGGCTACACCTTC. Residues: CASSYSAGRNYGYTF.

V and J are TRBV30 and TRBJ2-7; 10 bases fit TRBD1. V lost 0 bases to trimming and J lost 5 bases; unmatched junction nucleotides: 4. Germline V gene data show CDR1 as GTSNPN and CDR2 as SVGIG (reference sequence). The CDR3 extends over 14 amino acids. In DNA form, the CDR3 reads TGTGCCTGGAGTGTCGGGACAGGGGTGGACGAGCAGTACTTC. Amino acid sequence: CAWSVGTGVDEQYF.

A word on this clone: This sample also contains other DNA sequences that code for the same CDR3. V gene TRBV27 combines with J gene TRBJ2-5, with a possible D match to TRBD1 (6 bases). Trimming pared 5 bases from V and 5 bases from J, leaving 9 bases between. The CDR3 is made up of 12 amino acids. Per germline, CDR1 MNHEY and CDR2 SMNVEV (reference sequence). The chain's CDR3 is CASSPGEETQYF. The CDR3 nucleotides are TGTGCCAGCAGTCCAGGGGAGGAGACCCAGTACTTC.

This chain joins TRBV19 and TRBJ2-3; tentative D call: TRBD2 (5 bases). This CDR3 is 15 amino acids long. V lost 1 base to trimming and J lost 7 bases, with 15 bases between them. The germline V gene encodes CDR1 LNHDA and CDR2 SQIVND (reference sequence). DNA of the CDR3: TGTGCCAGTAGTATAGCGGGGATCTTTGGATATACGCAGTATTTT. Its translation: CASSIAGIFGYTQYF.

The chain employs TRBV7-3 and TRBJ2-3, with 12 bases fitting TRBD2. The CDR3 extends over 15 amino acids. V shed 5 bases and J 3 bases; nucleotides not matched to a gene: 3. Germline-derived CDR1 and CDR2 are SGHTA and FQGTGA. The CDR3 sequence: CASSEGTSGTDTQYF. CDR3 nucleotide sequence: TGTGCCAGCAGCGAAGGGACTAGCGGGACAGATACGCAGTATTTT.

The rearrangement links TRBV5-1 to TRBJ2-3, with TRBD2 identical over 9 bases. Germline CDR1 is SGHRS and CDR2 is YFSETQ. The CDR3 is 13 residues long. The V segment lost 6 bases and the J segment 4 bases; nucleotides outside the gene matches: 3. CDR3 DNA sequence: TGCGCCAGCAAGCAGCGGGAGGCAGATACGCAGTATTTT. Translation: CASKQREADTQYF.

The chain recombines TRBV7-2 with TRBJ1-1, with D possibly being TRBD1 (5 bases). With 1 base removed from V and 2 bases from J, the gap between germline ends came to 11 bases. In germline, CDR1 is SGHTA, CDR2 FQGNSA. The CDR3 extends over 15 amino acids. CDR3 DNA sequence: TGTGCCAGCAGCTTAGAATGGGGGACCAACACTGAAGCTTTCTTT. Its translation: CASSLEWGTNTEAFF.

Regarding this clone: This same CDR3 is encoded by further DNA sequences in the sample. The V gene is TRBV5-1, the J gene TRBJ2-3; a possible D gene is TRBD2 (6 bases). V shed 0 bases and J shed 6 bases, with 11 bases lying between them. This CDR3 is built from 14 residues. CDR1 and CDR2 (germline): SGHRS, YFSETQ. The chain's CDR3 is CASSLEVGGDTQYF. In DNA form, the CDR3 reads TGCGCCAGCAGCTTGGAGGTTGGGGGGGATACGCAGTATTTT.

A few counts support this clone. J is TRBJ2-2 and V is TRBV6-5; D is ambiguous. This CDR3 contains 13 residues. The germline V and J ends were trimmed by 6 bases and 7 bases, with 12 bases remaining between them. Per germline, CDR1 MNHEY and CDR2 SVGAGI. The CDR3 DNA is TGTGCCAGCAGCCTCCAGTGGTACGGGGAGCTGTTTTTT. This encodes CASSLQWYGELFF.

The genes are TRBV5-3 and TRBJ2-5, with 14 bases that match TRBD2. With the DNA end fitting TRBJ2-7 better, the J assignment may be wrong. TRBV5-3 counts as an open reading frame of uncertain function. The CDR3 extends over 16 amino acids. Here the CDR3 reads CARSPQTSGREYEQYF. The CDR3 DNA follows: TGTGCCAGAAGCCCCCAGACTAGCGGGAGGGAGTACGAGCAGTACTTC.

This chain's CDR3 is CASSPMGGGPQPQHF. The CDR3 bases are TGCGCCAGCAGCCCCATGGGGGGCGGGCCTCAGCCCCAGCATTTT. This chain uses TRBV5-1 with TRBJ1-5, with D perhaps TRBD1 (6 bases). CDR3 length equals 15 residues. Trimming pared 4 bases from V and 6 bases from J, leaving 17 bases between. CDR1 SGHRS and CDR2 YFSETQ come from the germline V gene.

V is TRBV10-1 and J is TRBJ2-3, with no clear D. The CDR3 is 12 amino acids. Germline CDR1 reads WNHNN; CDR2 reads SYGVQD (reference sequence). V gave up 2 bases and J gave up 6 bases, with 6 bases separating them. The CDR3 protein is CASSERTDTQYF. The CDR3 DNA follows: TGCGCCAGCAGTGAGAGAACGGATACGCAGTATTTT.

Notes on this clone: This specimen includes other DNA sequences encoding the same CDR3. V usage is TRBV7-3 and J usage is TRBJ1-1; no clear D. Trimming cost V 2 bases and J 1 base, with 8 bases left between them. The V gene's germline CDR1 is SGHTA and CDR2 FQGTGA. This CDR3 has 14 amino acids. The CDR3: CASSLGGGNTEAFF. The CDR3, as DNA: TGTGCCAGCAGCTTAGGTGGAGGGAACACTGAAGCTTTCTTT.